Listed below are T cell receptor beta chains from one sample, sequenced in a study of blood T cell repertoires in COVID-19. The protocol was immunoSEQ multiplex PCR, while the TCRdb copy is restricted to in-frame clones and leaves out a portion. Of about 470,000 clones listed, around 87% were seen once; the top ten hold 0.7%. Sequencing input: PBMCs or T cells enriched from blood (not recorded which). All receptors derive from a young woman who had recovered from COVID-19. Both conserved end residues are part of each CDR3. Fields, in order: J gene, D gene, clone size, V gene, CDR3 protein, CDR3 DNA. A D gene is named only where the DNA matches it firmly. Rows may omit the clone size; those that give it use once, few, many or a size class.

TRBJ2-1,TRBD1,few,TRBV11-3,CASSSIDRGFDEQFF,TGTGCCAGCAGCTCGATCGACAGGGGTTTCGATGAGCAGTTCTTC
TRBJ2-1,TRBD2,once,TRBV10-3,CAITTSGYNEQFF,TGTGCCATTACGACTAGCGGTTACAATGAGCAGTTCTTC
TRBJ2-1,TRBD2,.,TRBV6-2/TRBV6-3,CASSYSLAGGPYEQFF,TGTGCCAGCAGTTACTCGCTCGCGGGGGGGCCGTATGAGCAGTTCTTC
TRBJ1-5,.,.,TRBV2,CASKPAGYQPQHF,TGTGCCAGCAAGCCGGCGGGGTATCAGCCCCAGCATTTT
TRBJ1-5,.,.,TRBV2,CASTTQTLLSNQPQHF,TGTGCCAGCACCACACAAACCCTTTTAAGCAATCAGCCCCAGCATTTT
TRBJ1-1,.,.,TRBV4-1,CASSPPGRSRDSLVF,TGCGCCAGCAGCCCTCCCGGTCGCAGCCGGGATTCTCTTGTCTTT
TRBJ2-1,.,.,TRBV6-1,CASSEAGGLRGGEQFF,TGTGCCAGCAGTGAAGCTGGGGGCCTTAGGGGGGGTGAGCAGTTCTTC
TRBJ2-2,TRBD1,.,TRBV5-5,CASSLEGGPNTGELFF,TGTGCCAGCAGCTTGGAAGGGGGCCCGAACACCGGGGAGCTGTTTTTT
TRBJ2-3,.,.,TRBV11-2,CASSFPGRSDTQYF,TGTGCCAGCAGCTTCCCTGGGCGATCCGATACGCAGTATTTT
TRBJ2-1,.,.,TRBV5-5,CASSAGLQEYNEQFF,TGTGCCAGCAGCGCGGGACTGCAGGAGTACAATGAGCAGTTCTTC
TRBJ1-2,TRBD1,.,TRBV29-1,CSVDDRGGYGYTF,TGCAGCGTTGACGACAGGGGCGGCTATGGCTACACCTTC
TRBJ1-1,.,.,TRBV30,CAWSPRTAEAFF,TGTGCCTGGAGTCCTCGGACAGCCGAAGCTTTCTTT
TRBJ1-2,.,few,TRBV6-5,CASSYRGTNYGYTF,TGTGCCAGCAGTTACAGGGGGACTAACTATGGCTACACCTTC
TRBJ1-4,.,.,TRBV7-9,CASSLGLRVDEKLFF,TGTGCCAGCAGCTTAGGGCTCAGGGTGGATGAAAAACTGTTTTTT
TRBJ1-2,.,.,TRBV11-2,CASSPREANYGYTF,TGTGCCAGCAGCCCACGGGAAGCTAACTATGGCTACACCTTC
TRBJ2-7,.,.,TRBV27,CASSSNYEQYF,TGTGCCAGCAGTTCTAACTACGAGCAGTACTTC
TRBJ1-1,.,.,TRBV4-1,CASSQEERTWNTEAFF,TGCGCCAGCAGCCAAGAAGAAAGGACATGGAACACTGAAGCTTTCTTT
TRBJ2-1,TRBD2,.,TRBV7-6,CASSSLAGGPDEQFF,TGTGCCAGCAGCTCTTTAGCGGGGGGGCCAGATGAGCAGTTCTTC
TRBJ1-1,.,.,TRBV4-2,CASSQALSGEAFF,TGTGCCAGCAGCCAAGCGCTGTCGGGTGAAGCTTTCTTT
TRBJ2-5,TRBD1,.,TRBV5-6,CASSLGTGGETQYF,TGTGCCAGCAGCTTGGGGACAGGGGGGGAGACCCAGTACTTC
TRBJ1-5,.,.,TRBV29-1,CSVSRGQNQPQHF,TGCAGCGTTAGCCGGGGTCAAAATCAGCCCCAGCATTTT
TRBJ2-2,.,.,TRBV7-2,CASSLTSNTGELFF,TGTGCCAGCAGCTTAACCAGTAACACCGGGGAGCTGTTTTTT
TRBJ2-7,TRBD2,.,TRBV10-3,CAISESTSGGYEQYF,TGTGCCATCAGTGAGTCTACTAGCGGGGGCTACGAGCAGTACTTC
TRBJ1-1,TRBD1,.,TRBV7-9,CASSRATGRYTEAFF,TGTGCCAGCAGCCGAGCGACAGGGAGGTACACTGAAGCTTTCTTT
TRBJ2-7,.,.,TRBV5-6,CASSPQTGEGSYEQYF,TGTGCCAGCAGTCCCCAGACAGGGGAGGGTTCCTACGAGCAGTACTTC
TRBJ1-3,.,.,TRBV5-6,CASSFYSAGSFANTIYF,TGTGCCAGCAGCTTTTATTCCGCAGGATCGTTTGCGAACACCATATATTTT
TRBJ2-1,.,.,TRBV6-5,CASSYSQSEQFF,TGTGCCAGCAGTTACTCACAAAGTGAGCAGTTCTTC
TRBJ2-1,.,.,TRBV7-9,CASSRADSSYNEQFF,TGTGCCAGCAGCCGAGCGGACAGCTCCTACAATGAGCAGTTCTTC
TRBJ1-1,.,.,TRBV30,CAWRPEGWTEAFF,TGTGCCTGGAGGCCAGAGGGTTGGACTGAAGCTTTCTTT
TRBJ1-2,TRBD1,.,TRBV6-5,CASRRNRDRSYGYTF,TGTGCCAGCAGGCGCAACCGGGACAGGTCGTATGGCTACACCTTC
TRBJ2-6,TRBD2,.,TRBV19,CASRRGGLAGAVPSSGANVLTF,TGTGCCAGTAGGCGGGGCGGACTAGCGGGGGCCGTACCCAGCTCTGGGGCCAACGTCCTGACTTTC
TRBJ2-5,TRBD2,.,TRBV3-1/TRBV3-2,CASSQSGLAVKYF,TGTGCCAGCAGCCAGTCGGGCCTAGCGGTTAAGTACTTC
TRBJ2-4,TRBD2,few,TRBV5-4,CASSLSLAGGQYF,TGTGCCAGCAGCTTGAGTCTAGCGGGGGGCCAGTACTTC
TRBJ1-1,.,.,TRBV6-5,CASTAGGSLNTEAFF,TGTGCCAGCACCGCGGGGGGCAGCTTGAACACTGAAGCTTTCTTT
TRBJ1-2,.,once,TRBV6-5,CASALQGFYGYTF,TGTGCCAGCGCCCTCCAGGGGTTCTATGGCTACACCTTC
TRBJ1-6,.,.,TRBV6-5,CASSYSMSSPLHF,TGTGCCAGCAGTTACTCCATGAGTTCACCCCTCCACTTT
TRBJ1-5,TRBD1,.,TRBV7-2,CASSVRDTGGGQPQHF,TGTGCCAGCAGCGTCCGAGATACAGGGGGCGGGCAGCCCCAGCATTTT
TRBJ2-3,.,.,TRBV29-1,CSVVTGSSTDTQYF,TGCAGCGTTGTTACGGGATCTAGCACAGATACGCAGTATTTT